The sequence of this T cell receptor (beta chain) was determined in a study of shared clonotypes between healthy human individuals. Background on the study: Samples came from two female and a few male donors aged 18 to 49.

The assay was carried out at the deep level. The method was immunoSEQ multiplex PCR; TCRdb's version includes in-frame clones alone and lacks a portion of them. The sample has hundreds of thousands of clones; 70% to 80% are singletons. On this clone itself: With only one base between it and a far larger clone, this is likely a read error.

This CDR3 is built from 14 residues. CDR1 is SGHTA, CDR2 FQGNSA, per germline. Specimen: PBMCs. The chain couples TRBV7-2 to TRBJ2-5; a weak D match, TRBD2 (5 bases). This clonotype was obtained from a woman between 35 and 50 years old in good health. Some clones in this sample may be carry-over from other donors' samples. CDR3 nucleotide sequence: TGTGCCAGCAGCTTAGCGGGAGTCTGGGAGACCAAGTACTTC. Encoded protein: CASSLAGVWETKYF.